This is a list of T cell receptor beta chains from one sample in a study of shared clonotypes between healthy human individuals. Some clones are missing from TCRdb's copy, which holds only in-frame ones; the method was immunoSEQ multiplex PCR. The sample has about 1.5 million clones, under 99% seen once. The source material was naive CD4+ T cells sorted from blood. These receptors were obtained from a man aged 25-45 years in good health. Each CDR3 is given with its conserved first and last residue. D genes are given only for firm matches. Size tells how often a clone was seen (once, few, many) or the class of an expanded clone, and some rows leave it out.

>.|TRBV7-9|TRBJ2-1|TRBD2
CASSLGGSSLYNEQFF
TGTGCCAGCAGCTTAGGCGGGAGTTCGCTCTACAATGAGCAGTTCTTC
>once|TRBV5-1|TRBJ2-1|.
CASSHQLDRDEQFF
TGCGCCAGCAGCCACCAACTAGATCGCGATGAGCAGTTCTTC
>.|TRBV2|TRBJ2-5|.
CASSDGVTAQYF
TGTGCCAGCAGTGACGGAGTTACGGCCCAGTACTTC
>.|TRBV5-1|TRBJ2-7|TRBD2
CASSSGLAGGAYEQYF
TGCGCCAGCAGCTCGGGACTAGCGGGAGGGGCCTACGAGCAGTACTTC
>.|TRBV18|TRBJ2-7|TRBD2
CASSPALTSATGDEQYF
TGTGCCAGCTCACCGGCCCTGACTAGCGCGACCGGGGACGAGCAGTACTTC
>once|TRBV21-1|TRBJ2-2|.
CASSKVSTGRLAGELFF
TGTGCCAGCAGCAAAGTTAGTACAGGTAGGTTGGCCGGGGAGCTGTTTTTT
>.|TRBV10-3|TRBJ2-1|TRBD1
CAISRIDRVGNEQFF
TGTGCCATCAGTAGAATAGACAGGGTGGGCAATGAGCAGTTCTTC
>.|TRBV9|TRBJ2-1|TRBD2
CASSASWAGGPFEQFF
TGTGCCAGCAGCGCCTCTTGGGCGGGAGGGCCCTTTGAGCAGTTCTTC
>.|TRBV6-1|TRBJ1-1|TRBD1
CASGKQGQAGEAFF
TGTGCCAGCGGGAAACAAGGACAGGCTGGTGAAGCTTTCTTT
>.|TRBV9|TRBJ2-7|TRBD1
CASTRDSYSYEQYF
TGTGCCAGCACCAGGGACAGCTACTCCTACGAGCAGTACTTC
>.|TRBV28|TRBJ1-4|.
CASMRQVPNEKLFF
TGTGCCAGCATGAGACAGGTCCCAAATGAAAAACTGTTTTTT
>.|TRBV9|TRBJ2-7|TRBD1
CASSVGPGTGVGEQYF
TGTGCCAGCAGCGTGGGACCAGGGACAGGGGTCGGCGAGCAGTACTTC
>.|TRBV6-6|TRBJ2-5|.
CASSYLGSRETQYF
TGTGCCAGCAGTTACTTGGGTAGCAGGGAGACCCAGTACTTC
>.|TRBV23-1|TRBJ2-5|TRBD2
CASSQSIPETSGTFQETQYF
TGCGCCAGCAGTCAATCGATCCCCGAAACTAGCGGGACCTTCCAAGAGACCCAGTACTTC
>.|TRBV18|TRBJ1-2|.
CASSPDRNYGYTF
TGTGCCAGCTCGCCGGACAGAAACTATGGCTACACCTTC
>.|TRBV7-2|TRBJ2-5|.
CASQIQGRAETQYF
TGTGCCAGCCAAATTCAGGGGAGGGCAGAGACCCAGTACTTC
>.|TRBV2|TRBJ1-1|.
CASRSGALAFF
TGTGCCAGCAGGTCAGGGGCACTGGCTTTCTTT
>once|TRBV28|TRBJ2-1|TRBD2
CASRTSGRANEQFF
TGTGCCAGCAGGACTAGCGGGAGGGCCAATGAGCAGTTCTTC
>.|TRBV7-9|TRBJ2-3|.
CASSDKGPDTQYF
TGTGCCAGCAGCGACAAGGGTCCAGATACGCAGTATTTT
>.|TRBV27|TRBJ1-4|.
CASSPTGLGEKLFF
TGTGCCAGCAGTCCAACAGGGCTGGGTGAAAAACTGTTTTTT